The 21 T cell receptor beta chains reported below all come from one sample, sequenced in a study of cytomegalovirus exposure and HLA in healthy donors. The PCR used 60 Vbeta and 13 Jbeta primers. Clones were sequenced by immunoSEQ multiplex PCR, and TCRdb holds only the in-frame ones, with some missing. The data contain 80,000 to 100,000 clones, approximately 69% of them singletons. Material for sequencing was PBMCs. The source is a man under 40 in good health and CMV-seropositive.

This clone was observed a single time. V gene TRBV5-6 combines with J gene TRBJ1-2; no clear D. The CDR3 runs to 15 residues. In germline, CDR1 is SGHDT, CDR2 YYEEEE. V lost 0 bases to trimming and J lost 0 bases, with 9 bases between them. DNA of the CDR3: TGTGCCAGCAGCTTGGGGGCGCCACCTAACTATGGCTACACCTTC. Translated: CASSLGAPPNYGYTF.

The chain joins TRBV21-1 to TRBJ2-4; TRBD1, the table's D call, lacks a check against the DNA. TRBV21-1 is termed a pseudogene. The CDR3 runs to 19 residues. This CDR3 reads CASSKRLRQDEVAKNIQYF. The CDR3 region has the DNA TGTGCCAGCAGCAAACGCCTCCGACAGGACGAGGTAGCCAAAAACATTCAGTACTTC.

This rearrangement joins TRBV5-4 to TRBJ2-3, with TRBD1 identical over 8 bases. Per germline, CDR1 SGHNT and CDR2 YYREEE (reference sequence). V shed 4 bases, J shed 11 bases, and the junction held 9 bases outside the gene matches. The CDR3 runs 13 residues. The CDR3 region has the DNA TGTGCCAGCAGCACGTATGGACAGGGAGTGCAGTATTTT. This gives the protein CASSTYGQGVQYF.

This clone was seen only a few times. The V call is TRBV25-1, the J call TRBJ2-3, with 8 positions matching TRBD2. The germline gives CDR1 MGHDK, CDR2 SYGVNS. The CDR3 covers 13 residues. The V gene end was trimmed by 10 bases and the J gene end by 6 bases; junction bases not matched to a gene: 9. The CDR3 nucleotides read TGTGCCACCGCGGCGGGAGGACTGGATACGCAGTATTTT. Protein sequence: CATAAGGLDTQYF.

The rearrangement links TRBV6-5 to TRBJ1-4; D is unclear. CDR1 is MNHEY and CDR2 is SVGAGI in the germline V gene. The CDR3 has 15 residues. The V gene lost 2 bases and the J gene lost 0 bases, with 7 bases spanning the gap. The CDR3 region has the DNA TGTGCCAGCAGTTACGGAGCTGCAACTAATGAAAAACTGTTTTTT. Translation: CASSYGAATNEKLFF.

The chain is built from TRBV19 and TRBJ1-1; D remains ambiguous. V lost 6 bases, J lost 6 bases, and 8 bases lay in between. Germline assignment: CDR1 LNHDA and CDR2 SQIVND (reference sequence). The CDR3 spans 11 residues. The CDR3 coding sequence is TGTGCCAGTAGGACGCAGGCTGAAGCTTTCTTT. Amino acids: CASRTQAEAFF.

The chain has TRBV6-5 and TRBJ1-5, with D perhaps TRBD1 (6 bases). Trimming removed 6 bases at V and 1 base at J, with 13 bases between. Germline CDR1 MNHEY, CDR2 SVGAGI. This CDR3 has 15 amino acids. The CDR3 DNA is TGTGCCAGCAGCAGTATTAGGGGGAGCAATCAGCCCCAGCATTTT. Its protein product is CASSSIRGSNQPQHF.

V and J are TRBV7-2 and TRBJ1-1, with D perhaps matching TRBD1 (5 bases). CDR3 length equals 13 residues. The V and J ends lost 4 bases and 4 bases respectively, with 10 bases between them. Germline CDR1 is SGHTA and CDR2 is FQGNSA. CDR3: CASSSTAGTEAFF. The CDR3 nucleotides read TGTGCCAGCAGCTCGACAGCGGGCACTGAAGCTTTCTTT.

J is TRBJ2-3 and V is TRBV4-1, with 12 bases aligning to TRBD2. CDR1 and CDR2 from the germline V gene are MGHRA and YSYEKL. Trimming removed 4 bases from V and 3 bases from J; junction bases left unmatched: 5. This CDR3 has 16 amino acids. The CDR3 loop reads CASSPGLAGKTDTQYF. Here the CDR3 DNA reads TGCGCCAGCAGCCCCGGACTAGCGGGGAAGACAGATACGCAGTATTTT.

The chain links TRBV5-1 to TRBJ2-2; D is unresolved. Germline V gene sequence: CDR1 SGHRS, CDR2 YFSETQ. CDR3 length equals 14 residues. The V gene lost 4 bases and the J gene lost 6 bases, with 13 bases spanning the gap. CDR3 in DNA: TGCGCCAGCAGCCCGGGTCCCCTCCCCGGGGAGCTGTTTTTT. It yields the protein CASSPGPLPGELFF.

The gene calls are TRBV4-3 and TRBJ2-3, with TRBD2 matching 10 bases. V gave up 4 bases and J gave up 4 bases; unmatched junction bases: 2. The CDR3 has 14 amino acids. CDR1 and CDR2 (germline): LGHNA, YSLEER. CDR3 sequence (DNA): TGCGCCAGCAGCCCTGGGACTAGCGCAGATACGCAGTATTTT. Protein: CASSPGTSADTQYF.

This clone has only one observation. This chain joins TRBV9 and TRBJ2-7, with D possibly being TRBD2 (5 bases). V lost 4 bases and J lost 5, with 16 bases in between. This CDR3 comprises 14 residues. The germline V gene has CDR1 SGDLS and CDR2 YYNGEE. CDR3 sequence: CASSLGLFSDEQYF. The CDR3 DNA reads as TGTGCCAGCAGCCTTGGACTGTTTTCGGACGAGCAGTACTTC.

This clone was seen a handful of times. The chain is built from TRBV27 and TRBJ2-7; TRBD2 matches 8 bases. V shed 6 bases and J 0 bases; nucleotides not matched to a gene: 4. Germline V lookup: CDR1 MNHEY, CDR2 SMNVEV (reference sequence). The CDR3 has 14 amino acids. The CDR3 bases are TGTGCCAGCAGGGAGGGGACTAGCTCCTACGAGCAGTACTTC. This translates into CASREGTSSYEQYF.

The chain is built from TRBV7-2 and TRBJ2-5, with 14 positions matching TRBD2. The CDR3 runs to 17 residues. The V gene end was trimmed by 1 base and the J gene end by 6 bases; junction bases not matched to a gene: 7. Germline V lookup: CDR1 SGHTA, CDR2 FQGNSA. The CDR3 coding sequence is TGTGCCAGCAGCTTAGTGGGGACTAGCGGGAGTTTGCAGACCCAGTACTTC. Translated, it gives CASSLVGTSGSLQTQYF.

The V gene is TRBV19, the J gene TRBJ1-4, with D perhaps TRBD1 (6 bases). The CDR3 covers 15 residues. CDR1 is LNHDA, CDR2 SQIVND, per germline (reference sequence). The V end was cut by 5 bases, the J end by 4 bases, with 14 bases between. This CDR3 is CASSGQGNGNEKLFF. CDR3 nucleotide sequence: TGTGCCAGTAGTGGTCAGGGGAACGGTAATGAAAAACTGTTTTTT.

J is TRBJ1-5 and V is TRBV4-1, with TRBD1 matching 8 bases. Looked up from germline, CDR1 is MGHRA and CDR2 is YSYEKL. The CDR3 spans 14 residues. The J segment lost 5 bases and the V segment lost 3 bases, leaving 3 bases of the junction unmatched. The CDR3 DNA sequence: TGCGCCAGCAGCCAGGGACAGGCGGATCAGCCCCAGCATTTT. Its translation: CASSQGQADQPQHF.

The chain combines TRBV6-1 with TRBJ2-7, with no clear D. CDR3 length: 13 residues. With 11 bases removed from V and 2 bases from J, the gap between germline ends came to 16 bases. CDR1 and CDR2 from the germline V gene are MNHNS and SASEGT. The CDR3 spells CARPRQEPYEQYF. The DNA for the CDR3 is TGTGCCCGCCCCCGGCAGGAACCCTACGAGCAGTACTTC.

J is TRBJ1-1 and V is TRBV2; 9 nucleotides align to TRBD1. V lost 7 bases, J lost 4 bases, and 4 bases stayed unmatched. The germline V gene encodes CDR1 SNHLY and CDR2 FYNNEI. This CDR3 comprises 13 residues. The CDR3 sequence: CASNGQGITEAFF. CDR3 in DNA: TGTGCCAGCAATGGACAGGGGATCACTGAAGCTTTCTTT. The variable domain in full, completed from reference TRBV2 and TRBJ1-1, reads EPEVTQTPSHQVTQMGQEVILRCVPISNHLYFYWYRQILGQKVEFLVSFYNNEISEKSEIFDDQFSVERPDGSNFTLKIRSTKLEDSAMYFCASNGQGITEAFFGQGTRLTVV.

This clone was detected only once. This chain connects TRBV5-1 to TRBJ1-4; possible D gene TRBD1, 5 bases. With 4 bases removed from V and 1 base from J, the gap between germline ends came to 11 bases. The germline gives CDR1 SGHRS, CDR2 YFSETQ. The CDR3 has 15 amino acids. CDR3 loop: CASSPIGGTNEKLFF. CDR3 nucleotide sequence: TGCGCCAGCAGCCCAATCGGGGGAACTAATGAAAAACTGTTTTTT.

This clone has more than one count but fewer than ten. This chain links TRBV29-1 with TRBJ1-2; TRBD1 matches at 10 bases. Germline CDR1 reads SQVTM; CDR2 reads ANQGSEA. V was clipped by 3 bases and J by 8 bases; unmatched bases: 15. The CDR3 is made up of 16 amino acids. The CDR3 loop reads CSVDQHGTGAYVGYTF. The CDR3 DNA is TGCAGCGTTGACCAGCATGGGACAGGGGCATATGTGGGCTACACCTTC.

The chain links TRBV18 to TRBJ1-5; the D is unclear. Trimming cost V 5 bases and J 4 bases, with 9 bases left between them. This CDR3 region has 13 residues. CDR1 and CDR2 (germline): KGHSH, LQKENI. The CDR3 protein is CASSGQVNQPQHF. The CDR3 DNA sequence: TGTGCCAGCTCAGGCCAGGTAAATCAGCCCCAGCATTTT.